Presented here are 20 T cell receptor beta chains from one specimen sequenced in a study of T cell responses to AZD1222 COVID-19 vaccine. The method was immunoSEQ multiplex PCR; TCRdb's version includes in-frame clones alone and lacks a portion of them. The sample includes about 200,000 clones, under 95% of them seen just once. The input for sequencing was peripheral blood, taken on day 0 of MenACWY control vaccination. The source of these receptors is an adult in good health.

The rearrangement joins TRBV6-5 to TRBJ1-1; D is perhaps TRBD1 (6 bases). This CDR3 region has 14 residues. Germline V CDR1 and CDR2: MNHEY, SVGAGI. V lost 7 bases and J 3 bases, leaving 15 bases between the germline ends. The DNA of the CDR3 is TGTGCCAGCACCGCGACAGGTCAAGACACTGAAGCTTTCTTT. Its protein is CASTATGQDTEAFF.

Regarding this clone: Other DNA sequences in this specimen translate into the identical CDR3. The CDR3 region has the DNA TGTGCCAGCAGCATTGTCAGCAAGCAGTACTTC. It yields the protein CASSIVSKQYF. The J gene is TRBJ2-7, the V gene TRBV12-3 or TRBV12-4; the D is unclear. Trimming stripped 6 bases from V and 8 bases from J, with 11 bases between. The CDR3 consists of 11 residues.

V usage is TRBV5-1 and J usage is TRBJ1-3; TRBD1 might be the D (5 bases). This CDR3 region has 16 residues. From germline, CDR1 is SGHRS and CDR2 YFSETQ. V lost 0 bases to trimming and J lost 1 base, with 11 bases between them. This CDR3 reads CASSLDIGASGNTIYF. The CDR3 DNA reads as TGCGCCAGCAGCTTGGACATTGGGGCATCTGGAAACACCATATATTTT.

This clone came up once. The chain carries TRBV10-3 and TRBJ1-1; 8 positions match TRBD1. CDR1 is ENHRY and CDR2 is SYGVKD in the germline V gene. Losses at the gene ends were 3 bases for V and 2 bases for J; bases not matched to a gene: 2. The CDR3 has 14 amino acids. CDR3 bases: TGTGCCATCAGTGATTCAGGGGGCAACACTGAAGCTTTCTTT. Protein product: CAISDSGGNTEAFF.

The table lists this clone with a count of one. The genes are TRBV7-2 and TRBJ2-2, with 7 bases aligning to TRBD2. Germline assignment: CDR1 SGHTA and CDR2 FQGNSA. The CDR3 is made up of 17 amino acids. Unmatched junction bases numbered 4, after V lost 0 bases and J lost 0 bases. In nucleotides, the CDR3 is TGTGCCAGCAGCTTAGCGTGGGGAGGGGCGAACACCGGGGAGCTGTTTTTT. It is translated as CASSLAWGGANTGELFF. Full variable domain (remainder filled in from reference TRBV7-2 and TRBJ2-2): GAGVSQSPSNKVTEKGKDVELRCDPISGHTALYWYRQSLGQGLEFLIYFQGNSAPDKSGLPSDRFSAERTGGSVSTLTIQRTQQEDSAVYLCASSLAWGGANTGELFFGEGSRLTVL.

The genes are TRBV4-1 and TRBJ2-7, with D uncertain. V lost 0 bases, J lost 0 bases, and 6 bases lay in between. CDR3 length equals 14 residues. The germline V gene has CDR1 MGHRA and CDR2 YSYEKL. CDR3 sequence: CASSQDGHSYEQYF. The CDR3 DNA sequence: TGCGCCAGCAGCCAAGATGGGCACTCCTACGAGCAGTACTTC.

This clone has a single count. This rearrangement joins TRBV7-9 to TRBJ2-1; 10 bases fit TRBD2. CDR3 length equals 14 residues. CDR1 is SEHNR and CDR2 is FQNEAQ in the germline V gene (reference sequence). The ends lost 4 bases at V and 8 bases at J; junction bases unmatched: 5. Written as DNA, the CDR3 is TGTGCCAGCAGCTCGAGCGGGGGGGCCCATGAGCAGTTCTTC. Translating it yields CASSSSGGAHEQFF.

The rearrangement joins TRBV20-1 to TRBJ1-1; D perhaps matches TRBD1 (6 bases). The CDR3 covers 11 residues. CDR1 and CDR2 from the germline V gene are DFQATT and SNEGSKA (reference sequence). Trimming cost V 5 bases and J 6 bases, with 10 bases left between them. The CDR3 region is CSAEGGSEAFF. The CDR3 DNA sequence: TGCAGTGCTGAGGGGGGTTCTGAAGCTTTCTTT.

The chain links TRBV7-2 to TRBJ1-1; D ambiguous. Trimming took off 4 bases at V and 0 bases at J, with 6 bases between the two ends. Looked up from germline, CDR1 is SGHTA and CDR2 is FQGNSA. This CDR3 has 13 amino acids. The chain's CDR3 is CASSYGMNTEAFF. The CDR3 bases are TGTGCCAGCAGCTATGGGATGAACACTGAAGCTTTCTTT.

The V call is TRBV29-1, the J call TRBJ2-1, with D possibly TRBD2 on 6 matching bases. V dropped 4 bases and J dropped 13 bases, with 11 bases sitting between them. The germline CDR1 and CDR2 sequences are SQVTM and ANQGSEA. The CDR3 is 10 residues long. The CDR3 bases are TGCAGCGTTGGAATAGCGGAACAGTTCTTC. It specifies CSVGIAEQFF.

V usage is TRBV7-6 and J usage is TRBJ1-3, with TRBD1 identical over 8 bases. CDR1 SGHVS and CDR2 FNYEAQ come from the germline V gene. J lost 0 bases, V lost 2 bases, and 0 bases had no gene match. CDR3 length: 15 residues. Here the CDR3 reads CASSLTGGSGNTIYF. For the CDR3, the DNA is TGTGCCAGCAGCTTAACAGGGGGCTCTGGAAACACCATATATTTT.

In this sample, this clone turned up a few times. This chain connects TRBV27 to TRBJ2-5, with TRBD2 identical over 7 bases. V was pared by 2 bases and J by 1 base, with 1 base of the junction left unmatched. There are 14 residues in the CDR3. Germline V gene sequence: CDR1 MNHEY, CDR2 SMNVEV (reference sequence). The CDR3 sequence: CASSLLAAQETQYF. The CDR3 DNA follows: TGTGCCAGCAGTTTACTAGCGGCCCAAGAGACCCAGTACTTC.

This clone turned up a few times. The rearrangement uses TRBV7-3 and TRBJ1-3, with D perhaps matching TRBD1 (5 bases). The CDR3 sequence is 14 residues long. V gave up 4 bases and J gave up 2 bases, with 9 bases separating them. CDR1 is SGHTA and CDR2 is FQGTGA in the germline V gene. The CDR3 region has the DNA TGTGCCAGCAGCTCCGGGGCCCCTGGAAACACCATATATTTT. Its translation is CASSSGAPGNTIYF.

V gene TRBV10-3 combines with J gene TRBJ2-1, with a tentative D call TRBD1 (5 bases). There are 12 residues in the CDR3. With 10 bases removed from V and 5 bases from J, the gap between germline ends came to 12 bases. The germline V gene has CDR1 ENHRY and CDR2 SYGVKD. CDR3 sequence: CATKDSNNEQFF. CDR3 coding DNA: TGTGCCACCAAAGACAGCAACAATGAGCAGTTCTTC.

The chain recombines TRBV30 with TRBJ1-1, with D perhaps matching TRBD1 (5 bases). The CDR3 contains 14 residues. The V gene lost 4 bases and the J gene lost 4 bases, with 16 bases spanning the gap. Per germline, CDR1 GTSNPN and CDR2 SVGIG (reference sequence). The CDR3 here is CAWNTGAWGTEAFF. DNA for the CDR3: TGTGCCTGGAATACAGGTGCTTGGGGCACTGAAGCTTTCTTT.

A single count supports this clone. The chain recombines TRBV7-9 with TRBJ1-2; D is unresolved. V was trimmed by 5 bases and J by 1 base, leaving 14 bases between them. Looked up from germline, CDR1 is SEHNR and CDR2 is FQNEAQ (reference sequence). The CDR3 covers 15 residues. DNA of the CDR3: TGTGCCAGCAGCCGCGATGCTGGGATTAACTATGGCTACACCTTC. Translated, it gives CASSRDAGINYGYTF. The full variable domain, its missing parts supplied by reference TRBV7-9 and TRBJ1-2, is DTGVSQNPRHKITKRGQNVTFRCDPISEHNRLYWYRQTLGQGPEFLTYFQNEAQLEKSRLLSDRFSAERPKGSFSTLEIQRTEQGDSAMYLCASSRDAGINYGYTFGSGTRLTVV.

The chain links TRBV21-1 to TRBJ1-6. TRBV21-1 is described as a pseudogene. This CDR3 comprises 12 residues. The CDR3 DNA sequence: TGTGCCAGCAAGGGCTGGGGATCACCCCTCCACTTT. Translated, it gives CASKGWGSPLHF.

The chain recombines TRBV3-1 (or the pseudogene TRBV3-2) with TRBJ1-2; the D is unclear. V lost 4 bases and J 2 bases, leaving 11 bases between the germline ends. The length of the CDR3 is 14 residues. The germline CDR1 and CDR2 sequences are LGHDT and YNNKEL (reference sequence). The CDR3 region has the DNA TGTGCCAGCAGCCGGTCCGGCCCGAACTATGGCTACACCTTC. This translates into CASSRSGPNYGYTF.

The gene calls are TRBV7-6 and TRBJ1-1; D is unclear. CDR1 SGHVS and CDR2 FNYEAQ come from the germline V gene. The length of the CDR3 is 13 residues. Trimming removed 3 bases at V and 4 bases at J, with 9 bases between. The CDR3 spells CASSFAPGTEAFF. DNA for the CDR3: TGTGCCAGCAGCTTCGCCCCGGGCACTGAAGCTTTCTTT.

The J gene is TRBJ1-2, the V gene TRBV6-5; no firm D call. The germline gives CDR1 MNHEY, CDR2 SVGAGI. This CDR3 has 13 residues. Trimming cost V 6 bases and J 3 bases, with 11 bases left between them. The CDR3 is CASRTLADYGYTF. The CDR3 coding sequence is TGTGCCAGCAGGACCTTAGCAGACTATGGCTACACCTTC.